This paragraph reports one TCR beta chain. Its target is unknown. A junction end diverges from the germline sequence, so it may reflect a read error. This entry is derived from a study of tumor-infiltrating lymphocytes in primary liver carcinoma. Study-level information: The study enrolled male and female patients aged 30 to 69 years. These were node-negative, non-metastatic T1-T3 tumors of roughly 4.2 to 10 cm. Study findings and constraints: Pairs of tumor regions overlapped more than tumor-adjacent and tumor-blood pairs did. Top-250-clone fractions were significantly higher in tumors than in blood (p = 0.039).

Co-extraction of both nucleic acids (RNA and DNA) used roughly 18-34 mg of unsorted bulk tissue. The CDR3 extends over 14 amino acids. CDR1 SGHAT and CDR2 FQDESV come from the germline V gene (reference sequence). The researchers produced TCR beta cDNA from roughly 550 ng total RNA with a constant-region primer. Three nested multiplex PCR rounds, a slightly modified ARM-PCR, produced the libraries for TCR beta. The study ran its first two PCR rounds for 9 to 10 cycles each, using TRBV1-TRBV30 forward primers and a C-beta reverse primer. A single record per CDR3 protein comes from TCRdb applying MiXCR to the multiplex PCR reads. The sample has just under 95,000 distinct CDR3 sequences; roughly 70% are singletons.

The chain has TRBV11-1 and TRBJ1-1, with TRBD1 matching over 8 bases. Sequencing used tumor-adjacent normal liver tissue. The clonotype comes from a man aged 35-49 years with primary liver carcinoma and hepatitis B virus infection. The CDR3 DNA sequence: TGTGCCAGCAGTGGACAGGGCCGGAACACTGAAGCTGTCTTT. As protein: CASSGQGRNTEAVF.